This TCR beta chain was identified during a study of blood T cell repertoires in COVID-19. Study information: COVID-19 samples from acute and convalescent phases originated in the United States, Italy and Spain. T cells, B-cell-depleted T cells, or PBMCs supplied cDNA or gDNA.

Authors' processing steps: Amplification from reference gene primers served as the basis for estimated nucleated cell counts. The table came from immunoSEQ multiplex PCR; TCRdb's copy has only in-frame clones and leaves some out. The DNA gave D and trimming, while V, J and clone size come from that table. The sample has about 150,000 clones, 80% seen once. The CDR3 covers 16 residues. V lost 6 bases and J lost 4; bases outside the gene matches: 11. CDR1 and CDR2 from the germline V gene are SEHNR and FQNEAQ (reference sequence). This chain connects TRBV7-9 to TRBJ2-3; 9 bases map to TRBD2. The sequenced sample consisted of peripheral blood. The clonotype was recovered from a man in his 60s with acute or convalescent COVID-19. The chain's CDR3 is CASSFSGGSGADTQYF. Written as DNA, the CDR3 is TGTGCCAGCAGTTTTAGCGGGGGCTCGGGCGCAGATACGCAGTATTTT.